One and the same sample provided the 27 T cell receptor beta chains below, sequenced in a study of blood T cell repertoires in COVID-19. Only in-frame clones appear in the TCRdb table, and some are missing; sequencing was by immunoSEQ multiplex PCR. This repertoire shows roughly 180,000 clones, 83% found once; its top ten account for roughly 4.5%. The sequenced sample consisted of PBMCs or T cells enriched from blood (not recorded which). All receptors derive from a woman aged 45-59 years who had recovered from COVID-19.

DNA of the CDR3: TGTGCCAGCAGCGTAGGGTGGACTGGAACTAATGAAAAACTGTTTTTT. It encodes CASSVGWTGTNEKLFF. The rearrangement joins TRBV9 to TRBJ1-4; D is ambiguous. V was pared by 0 bases and J by 1 base, with 10 bases between. Germline V lookup: CDR1 SGDLS, CDR2 YYNGEE. This CDR3 has 16 residues.

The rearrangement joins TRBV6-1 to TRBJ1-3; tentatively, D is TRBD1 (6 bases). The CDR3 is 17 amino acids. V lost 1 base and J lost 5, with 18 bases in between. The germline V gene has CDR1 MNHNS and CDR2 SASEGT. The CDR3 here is CASSEEVAGAGRNTIYF. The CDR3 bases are TGTGCCAGCAGTGAAGAAGTTGCAGGGGCCGGGAGAAACACCATATATTTT.

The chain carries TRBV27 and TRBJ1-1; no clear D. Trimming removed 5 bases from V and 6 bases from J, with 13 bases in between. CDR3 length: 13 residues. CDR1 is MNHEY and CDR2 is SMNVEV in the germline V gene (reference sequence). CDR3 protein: CASSPLEEAEAFF. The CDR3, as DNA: TGTGCCAGCAGTCCCCTAGAGGAGGCTGAAGCTTTCTTT.

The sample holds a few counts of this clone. The CDR3 is CATNSGDRGRSYTF. The CDR3 nucleotides are TGTGCCACCAATTCTGGAGACAGGGGACGGTCCTACACCTTC. The chain joins TRBV19 to TRBJ1-2; 8 bases agree with TRBD1. CDR3 size: 14 residues. In germline, CDR1 is LNHDA, CDR2 SQIVND (reference sequence). The trim removed 10 bases at V and 10 bases at J, leaving 17 bases unmatched. Variable domain in full (rest from reference TRBV19 and TRBJ1-2): DGGITQSPKYLFRKEGQNVTLSCEQNLNHDAMYWYRQDPGQGLRLIYYSQIVNDFQKGDIAEGYSVSREKKESFPLTVTSAQKNPTAFYLCATNSGDRGRSYTFGSGTRLTVV.

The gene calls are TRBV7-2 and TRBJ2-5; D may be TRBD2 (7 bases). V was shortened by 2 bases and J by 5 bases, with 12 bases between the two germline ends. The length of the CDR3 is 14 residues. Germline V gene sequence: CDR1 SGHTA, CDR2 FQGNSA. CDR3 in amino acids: CASSLRGAGETQYF. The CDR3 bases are TGTGCCAGCAGCTTACGGGGGGCTGGGGAGACCCAGTACTTC.

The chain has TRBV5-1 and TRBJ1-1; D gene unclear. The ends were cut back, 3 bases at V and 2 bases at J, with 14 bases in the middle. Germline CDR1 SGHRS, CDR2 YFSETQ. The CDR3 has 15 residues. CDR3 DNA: TGCGCCAGCAGCTCCGGACTGATTACTAACACTGAAGCTTTCTTT. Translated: CASSSGLITNTEAFF.

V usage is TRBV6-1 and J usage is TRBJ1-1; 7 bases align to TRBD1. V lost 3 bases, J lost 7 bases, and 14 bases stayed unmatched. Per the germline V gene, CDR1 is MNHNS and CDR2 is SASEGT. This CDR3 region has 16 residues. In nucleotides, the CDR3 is TGTGCCAGCAGTGATTATGTAGGGGGCGGCTGGGGTGAAGCTTTCTTT. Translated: CASSDYVGGGWGEAFF.

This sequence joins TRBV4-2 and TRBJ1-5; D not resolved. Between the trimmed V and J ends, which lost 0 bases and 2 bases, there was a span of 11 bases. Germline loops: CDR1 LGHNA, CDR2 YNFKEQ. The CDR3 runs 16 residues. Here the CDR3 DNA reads TGTGCCAGCAGCCAAGAGGCGGGTTTACGCAATCAGCCCCAGCATTTT. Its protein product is CASSQEAGLRNQPQHF.

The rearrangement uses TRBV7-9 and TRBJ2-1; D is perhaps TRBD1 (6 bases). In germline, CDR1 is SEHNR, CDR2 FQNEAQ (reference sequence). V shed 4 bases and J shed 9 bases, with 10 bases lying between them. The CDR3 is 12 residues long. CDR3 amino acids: CASSSGVAEQFF. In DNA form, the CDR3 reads TGTGCCAGCAGCTCAGGGGTGGCTGAGCAGTTCTTC.

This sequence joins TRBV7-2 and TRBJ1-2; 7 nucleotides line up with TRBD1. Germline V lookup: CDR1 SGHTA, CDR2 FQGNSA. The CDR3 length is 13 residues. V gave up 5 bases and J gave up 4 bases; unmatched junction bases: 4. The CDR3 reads CASSPGTAYGYTF. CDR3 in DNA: TGTGCCAGCAGCCCAGGGACAGCCTATGGCTACACCTTC.

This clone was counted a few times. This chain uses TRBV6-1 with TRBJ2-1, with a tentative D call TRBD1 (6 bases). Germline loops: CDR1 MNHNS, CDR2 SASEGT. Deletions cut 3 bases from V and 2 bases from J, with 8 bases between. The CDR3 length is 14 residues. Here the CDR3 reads CASSDRGTYNEQFF. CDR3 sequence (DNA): TGTGCCAGCAGTGACAGGGGTACCTACAATGAGCAGTTCTTC.

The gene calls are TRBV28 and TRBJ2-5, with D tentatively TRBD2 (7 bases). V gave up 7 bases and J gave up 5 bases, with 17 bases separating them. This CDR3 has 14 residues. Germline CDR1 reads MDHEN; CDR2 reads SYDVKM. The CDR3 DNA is TGTGCCAGCACCTCGGGCGGGGGCTCGGAGACCCAGTACTTC. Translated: CASTSGGGSETQYF.

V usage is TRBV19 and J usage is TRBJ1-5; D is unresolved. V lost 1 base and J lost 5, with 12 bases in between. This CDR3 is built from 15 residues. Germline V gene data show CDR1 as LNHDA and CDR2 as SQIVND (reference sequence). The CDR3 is CASSIGRVGDQPQHF. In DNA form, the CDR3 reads TGTGCCAGTAGTATAGGGAGGGTTGGCGATCAGCCCCAGCATTTT.

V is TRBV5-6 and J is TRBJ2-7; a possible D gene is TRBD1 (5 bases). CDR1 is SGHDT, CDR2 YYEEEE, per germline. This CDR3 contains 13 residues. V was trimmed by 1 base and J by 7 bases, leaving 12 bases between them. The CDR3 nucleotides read TGTGCCAGCAGCTTGAGGGGCCCCCGGGAGCAGTACGTC. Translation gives CASSLRGPREQYV.

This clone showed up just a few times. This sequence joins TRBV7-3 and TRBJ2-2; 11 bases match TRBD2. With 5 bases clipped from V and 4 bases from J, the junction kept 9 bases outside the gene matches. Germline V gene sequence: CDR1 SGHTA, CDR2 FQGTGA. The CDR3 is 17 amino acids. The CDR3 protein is CASSPSSGGSGTGELFF. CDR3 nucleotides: TGTGCCAGCAGCCCCTCTAGCGGGGGGAGTGGCACCGGGGAGCTGTTTTTT. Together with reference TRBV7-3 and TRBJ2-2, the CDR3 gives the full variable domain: GAGVSQTPSNKVTEKGKYVELRCDPISGHTALYWYRQSLGQGPEFLIYFQGTGAADDSGLPNDRFFAVRPEGSVSTLKIQRTERGDSAVYLCASSPSSGGSGTGELFFGEGSRLTVL.

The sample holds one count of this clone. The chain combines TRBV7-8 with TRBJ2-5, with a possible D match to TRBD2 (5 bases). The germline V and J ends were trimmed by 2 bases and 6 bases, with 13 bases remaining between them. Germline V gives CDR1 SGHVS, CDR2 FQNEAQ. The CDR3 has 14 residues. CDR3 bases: TGTGCCAGCAGCTTACTCCCCCTAGCAAAGACCCAGTACTTC. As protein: CASSLLPLAKTQYF.

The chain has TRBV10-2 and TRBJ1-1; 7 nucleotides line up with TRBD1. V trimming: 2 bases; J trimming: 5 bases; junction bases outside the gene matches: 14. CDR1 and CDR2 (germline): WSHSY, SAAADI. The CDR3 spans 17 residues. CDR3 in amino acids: CASSEVGGGAVRTEAFF. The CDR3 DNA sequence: TGCGCCAGCAGTGAGGTCGGAGGGGGCGCCGTGAGGACTGAAGCTTTCTTT.

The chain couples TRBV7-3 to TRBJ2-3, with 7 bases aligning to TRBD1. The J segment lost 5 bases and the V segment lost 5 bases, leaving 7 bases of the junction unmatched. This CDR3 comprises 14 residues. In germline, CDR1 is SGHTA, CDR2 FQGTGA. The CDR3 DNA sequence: TGTGCCAGCAGCATCACAGGGGCTGAAGATACGCAGTATTTT. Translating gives CASSITGAEDTQYF.

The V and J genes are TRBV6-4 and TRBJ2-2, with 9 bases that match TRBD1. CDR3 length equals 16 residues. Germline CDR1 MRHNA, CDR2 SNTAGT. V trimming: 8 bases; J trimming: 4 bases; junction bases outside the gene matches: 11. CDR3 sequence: CASASGTGLPTGELFF. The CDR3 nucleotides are TGTGCCAGCGCTTCCGGGACAGGGCTCCCCACCGGGGAGCTGTTTTTT.

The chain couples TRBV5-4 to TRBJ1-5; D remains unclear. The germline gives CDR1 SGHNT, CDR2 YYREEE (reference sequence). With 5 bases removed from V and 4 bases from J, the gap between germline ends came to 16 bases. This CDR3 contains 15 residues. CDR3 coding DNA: TGTGCCAGCAGGTATGGACTAAGTGGAAATCAGCCCCAGCATTTT. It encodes CASRYGLSGNQPQHF.

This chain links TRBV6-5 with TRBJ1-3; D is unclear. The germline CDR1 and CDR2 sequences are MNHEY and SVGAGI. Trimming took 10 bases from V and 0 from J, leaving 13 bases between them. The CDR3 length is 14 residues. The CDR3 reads CATQRGASGNTIYF. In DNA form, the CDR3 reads TGTGCCACTCAACGGGGAGCCTCTGGAAACACCATATATTTT.

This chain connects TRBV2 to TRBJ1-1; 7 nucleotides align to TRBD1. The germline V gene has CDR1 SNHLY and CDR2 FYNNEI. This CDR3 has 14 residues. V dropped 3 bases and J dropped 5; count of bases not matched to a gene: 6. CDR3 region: CASSDEGAVTEAFF. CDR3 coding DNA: TGTGCCAGCAGTGATGAGGGGGCAGTTACTGAAGCTTTCTTT.

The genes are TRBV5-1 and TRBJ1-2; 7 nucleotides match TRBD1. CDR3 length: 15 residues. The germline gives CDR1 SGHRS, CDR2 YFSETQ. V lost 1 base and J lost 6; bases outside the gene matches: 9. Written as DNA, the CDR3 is TGCGCCAGCAGCTTGACCCTCGACAGGGAGAATGGCTACACCTTC. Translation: CASSLTLDRENGYTF. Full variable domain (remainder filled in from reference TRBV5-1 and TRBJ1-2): KAGVTQTPRYLIKTRGQQVTLSCSPISGHRSVSWYQQTPGQGLQFLFEYFSETQRNKGNFPGRFSGRQFSNSRSEMNVSTLELGDSALYLCASSLTLDRENGYTFGSGTRLTVV.

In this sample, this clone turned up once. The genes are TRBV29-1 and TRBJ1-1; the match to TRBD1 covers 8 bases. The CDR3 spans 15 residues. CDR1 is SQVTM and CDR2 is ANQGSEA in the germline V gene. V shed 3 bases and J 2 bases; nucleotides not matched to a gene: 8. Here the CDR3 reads CSVDKRDRRNTEAFF. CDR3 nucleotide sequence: TGCAGCGTTGACAAACGGGACAGGAGAAACACTGAAGCTTTCTTT.

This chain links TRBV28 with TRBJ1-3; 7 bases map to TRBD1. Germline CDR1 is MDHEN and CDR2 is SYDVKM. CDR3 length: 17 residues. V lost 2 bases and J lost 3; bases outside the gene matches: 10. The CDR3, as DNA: TGTGCCAGCAGTTTAGCGTTTGAGGGGGCCGGTGGAAACACCATATATTTT. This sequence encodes CASSLAFEGAGGNTIYF.

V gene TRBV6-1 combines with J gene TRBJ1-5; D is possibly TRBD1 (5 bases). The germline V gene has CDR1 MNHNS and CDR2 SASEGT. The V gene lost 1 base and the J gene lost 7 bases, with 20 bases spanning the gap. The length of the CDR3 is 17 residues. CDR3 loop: CASSEGAGDQGTQPQHF. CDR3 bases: TGTGCCAGCAGTGAAGGTGCGGGGGACCAAGGAACACAGCCCCAGCATTTT.

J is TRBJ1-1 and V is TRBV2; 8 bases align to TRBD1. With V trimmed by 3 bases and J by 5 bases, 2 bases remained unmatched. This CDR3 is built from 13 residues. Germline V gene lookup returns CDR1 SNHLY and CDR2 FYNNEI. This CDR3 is CASSERTGTEAFF. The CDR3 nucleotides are TGTGCCAGCAGTGAGCGGACAGGGACTGAAGCTTTCTTT.